The 19 T cell receptor beta chains below all came from one sample that was sequenced in a study of blood T cell repertoires in COVID-19. TCRdb's copy holds only in-frame clones and misses some; the assay was immunoSEQ multiplex PCR. The table includes 300,000 or so clones, 90% to 95% detected once. Sequenced input: peripheral blood. These receptors originate from a woman aged 30 to 39 with COVID-19, enrolled during active disease.

The chain joins TRBV30 to TRBJ1-5; no clear D gene. The CDR3 spans 19 residues. CDR1 and CDR2 from the germline V gene are GTSNPN and SVGIG (reference sequence). The ends were cut back, 0 bases at V and 3 bases at J, with 24 bases in the middle. The CDR3 sequence: CAWSVFSGVPSVSNQPQHF. Written as DNA, the CDR3 is TGTGCCTGGAGTGTTTTCTCCGGGGTCCCCTCGGTTTCCAATCAGCCCCAGCATTTT.

The J gene is TRBJ2-6, the V gene TRBV15; D might be TRBD2 (6 bases). CDR1 and CDR2 (germline): LNHNV, YYDKDF (reference sequence). V dropped 7 bases and J dropped 4 bases, with 8 bases sitting between them. This CDR3 spans 13 amino acids. The CDR3: CATTGVGANVLTF. The CDR3 DNA sequence: TGTGCCACCACGGGGGTCGGGGCCAACGTCCTGACTTTC.

As concerns this clone: With a much larger clone just one base away, this may be a read error. The rearrangement joins TRBV7-3 to TRBJ2-2; 9 positions agree with TRBD1. The CDR3 extends over 15 amino acids. CDR1 and CDR2 (germline): SGHTA, FQGTGA. V shed 4 bases, J shed 4 bases, and the junction held 4 bases outside the gene matches. In DNA form, the CDR3 reads TGTGCCAGCAGCTCCGGGACAGGGAGCACCGGGGAGCTGTTTTTT. This gives the protein CASSSGTGSTGELFF.

The CDR3 spells CASSSHSNGTGPMNTEAFF. DNA of the CDR3: TGTGCCAGCAGCTCCCATAGTAACGGGACAGGGCCTATGAACACTGAAGCTTTCTTT. The chain recombines TRBV7-3 with TRBJ1-1; 9 bases align to TRBD1. Germline V gene sequence: CDR1 SGHTA, CDR2 FQGTGA. The CDR3 consists of 19 residues. With V trimmed by 4 bases and J by 0 bases, 15 bases remained unmatched.

The rearrangement links TRBV2 to TRBJ1-5, with 7 positions matching TRBD1. Germline CDR1 reads SNHLY; CDR2 reads FYNNEI. The length of the CDR3 is 15 residues. Losses at the gene ends were 3 bases for V and 2 bases for J; bases not matched to a gene: 4. The CDR3, as DNA: TGTGCCAGCAGTGAGATCGACAGGGGCAATCAGCCCCAGCATTTT. Translation: CASSEIDRGNQPQHF.

The chain links TRBV27 to TRBJ1-1; 9 bases fit TRBD1. CDR1 is MNHEY, CDR2 SMNVEV, per germline (reference sequence). V lost 3 bases, J lost 4 bases, and 3 bases stayed unmatched. This CDR3 is built from 14 residues. The CDR3 is CASSFGTGFTEAFF. The DNA for the CDR3 is TGTGCCAGCAGTTTTGGGACAGGGTTCACTGAAGCTTTCTTT.

This chain connects TRBV6-5 to TRBJ2-7; the match to TRBD2 covers 12 bases. Trimming removed 6 bases from V and 3 bases from J; junction bases left unmatched: 6. The CDR3 loop spans 15 amino acids. The germline CDR1 and CDR2 sequences are MNHEY and SVGAGI. In nucleotides, the CDR3 is TGTGCCAGCAGGACCGGGACTAGCGGGTTCTACGAGCAGTACTTC. Amino acids: CASRTGTSGFYEQYF.

In this sample, this clone turned up once. CDR3: CSVAPQGHANEQFF. The CDR3 nucleotides are TGCAGCGTGGCCCCACAGGGTCATGCCAATGAGCAGTTCTTC. The rearrangement links TRBV29-1 to TRBJ2-1, with a possible D match to TRBD1 (6 bases). There are 14 residues in the CDR3. Germline V gene lookup returns CDR1 SQVTM and CDR2 ANQGSEA. V shed 6 bases and J shed 6 bases, with 18 bases lying between them.

The chain combines TRBV7-6 with TRBJ1-1; D is undetermined. The CDR3 consists of 14 residues. Trimming pared 2 bases from V and 0 bases from J, leaving 7 bases between. Germline V gene lookup returns CDR1 SGHVS and CDR2 FNYEAQ. This CDR3 is CASSLNRMNTEAFF. CDR3 DNA: TGTGCCAGCAGCTTAAACAGAATGAACACTGAAGCTTTCTTT. Full variable domain (missing parts from reference TRBV7-6 and TRBJ1-1): GAGVSQSPRYKVTKRGQDVALRCDPISGHVSLYWYRQALGQGPEFLTYFNYEAQQDKSGLPNDRFSAERPEGSISTLTIQRTEQRDSAMYRCASSLNRMNTEAFFGQGTRLTVV.

This clone appeared a single time. V gene TRBV18 combines with J gene TRBJ2-4; tentative D call: TRBD1 (5 bases). This CDR3 is 14 amino acids long. In germline, CDR1 is KGHSH, CDR2 LQKENI. V lost 1 base, J lost 2 bases, and 6 bases lay in between. The CDR3 loop reads CASSPRGSKNIQYF. The CDR3, as DNA: TGTGCCAGCTCACCACGGGGCTCCAAAAACATTCAGTACTTC.

The V call is TRBV30, the J call TRBJ1-3; D gene ambiguous. The V and J ends lost 0 bases and 4 bases respectively, with 7 bases between them. Germline lookup yields CDR1 GTSNPN and CDR2 SVGIG (reference sequence). The CDR3 spans 13 residues. CDR3 sequence: CAWSVTTGNTIYF. CDR3 sequence (DNA): TGTGCCTGGAGTGTGACGACAGGAAACACCATATATTTT.

This clone was recorded only once. This chain uses TRBV11-2 with TRBJ2-1; 10 nucleotides line up with TRBD2. The ends lost 8 bases at V and 2 bases at J; junction bases unmatched: 9. The germline V gene has CDR1 SGHAT and CDR2 FQNNGV. The CDR3 extends over 16 amino acids. The CDR3 loop is CASRSSGTSAYNEQFF. The CDR3 DNA reads TGTGCCAGCCGCTCCTCCGGGACTAGCGCCTACAATGAGCAGTTCTTC. The full variable domain, completed using reference TRBV11-2 and TRBJ2-1, is EAGVAQSPRYKIIEKRQSVAFWCNPISGHATLYWYQQILGQGPKLLIQFQNNGVVDDSQLPKDRFSAERLKGVDSTLKIQPAKLEDSAVYLCASRSSGTSAYNEQFFGPGTRLTVL.

This clone was seen a single time. V usage is TRBV5-1 and J usage is TRBJ2-2, with TRBD1 identical over 8 bases. The CDR3 length is 16 residues. With V trimmed by 0 bases and J by 6 bases, 7 bases remained unmatched. The germline gives CDR1 SGHRS, CDR2 YFSETQ. The CDR3 here is CASSLEGQATAGELFF. In DNA form, the CDR3 reads TGCGCCAGCAGCTTGGAGGGACAGGCCACCGCCGGGGAGCTGTTTTTT. The full variable domain, its missing parts supplied by reference TRBV5-1 and TRBJ2-2, is KAGVTQTPRYLIKTRGQQVTLSCSPISGHRSVSWYQQTPGQGLQFLFEYFSETQRNKGNFPGRFSGRQFSNSRSEMNVSTLELGDSALYLCASSLEGQATAGELFFGEGSRLTVL.

The chain has TRBV2 and TRBJ2-3, with TRBD2 matching 10 bases. Trimming at V came to 2 bases and at J to 4 bases, leaving 6 bases not matched to a gene. Germline V gives CDR1 SNHLY, CDR2 FYNNEI. The CDR3 is made up of 16 amino acids. The CDR3 region is CASSEWLAGVSDTQYF. CDR3 sequence (DNA): TGTGCCAGCAGTGAATGGCTAGCGGGAGTCTCAGATACGCAGTATTTT.

The chain uses TRBV11-2 and TRBJ2-3, with 7 bases identical to TRBD2. This CDR3 contains 18 residues. Germline values: CDR1 SGHAT, CDR2 FQNNGV. V lost 1 base to trimming and J lost 2 bases; unmatched junction nucleotides: 12. Written as DNA, the CDR3 is TGTGCCAGCAGCTTAGTGGGGCTAGCGGCCTCATACACAGATACGCAGTATTTT. It is translated as CASSLVGLAASYTDTQYF.

The rearrangement links TRBV30 to TRBJ1-1; maybe TRBD1 (6 bases). Trimming pared 4 bases from V and 1 base from J, leaving 10 bases between. This CDR3 has 13 residues. Germline assignment: CDR1 GTSNPN and CDR2 SVGIG (reference sequence). The CDR3 DNA sequence: TGTGCCTGGACCCTGGACAGGAACACTGAAGCTTTCTTT. Translating gives CAWTLDRNTEAFF.

This chain joins TRBV6-5 and TRBJ2-5; TRBD2 is a possible D gene (6 bases). Germline assignment: CDR1 MNHEY and CDR2 SVGAGI. Trimming stripped 8 bases from V and 5 bases from J, with 18 bases between. The CDR3 extends over 14 amino acids. The CDR3 region is CASLGAGKRETQYF. The CDR3 coding sequence is TGTGCCAGCCTTGGGGCGGGGAAAAGGGAGACCCAGTACTTC.

V and J are TRBV3-1 (or the pseudogene TRBV3-2) and TRBJ1-1; D gene uncertain. The CDR3 length is 12 residues. Trimming took off 1 base at V and 11 bases at J, with 11 bases between the two ends. Per the germline V gene, CDR1 is LGHDT and CDR2 is YNNKEL (reference sequence). This CDR3 is CASSQGPVGAFF. CDR3 sequence (DNA): TGTGCCAGCAGCCAAGGTCCGGTGGGCGCTTTCTTT.

The V call is TRBV7-2, the J call TRBJ2-7, with 7 bases aligning to TRBD1. Germline CDR1 is SGHTA and CDR2 is FQGNSA. Germline trimming cut 6 bases from V and 2 bases from J; bases unmatched to any gene: 13. The CDR3 contains 16 residues. CDR3 sequence (DNA): TGTGCCAGCAGTCTTACCGGGACAGCGACAGCCTACGAGCAGTACTTC. This encodes CASSLTGTATAYEQYF.